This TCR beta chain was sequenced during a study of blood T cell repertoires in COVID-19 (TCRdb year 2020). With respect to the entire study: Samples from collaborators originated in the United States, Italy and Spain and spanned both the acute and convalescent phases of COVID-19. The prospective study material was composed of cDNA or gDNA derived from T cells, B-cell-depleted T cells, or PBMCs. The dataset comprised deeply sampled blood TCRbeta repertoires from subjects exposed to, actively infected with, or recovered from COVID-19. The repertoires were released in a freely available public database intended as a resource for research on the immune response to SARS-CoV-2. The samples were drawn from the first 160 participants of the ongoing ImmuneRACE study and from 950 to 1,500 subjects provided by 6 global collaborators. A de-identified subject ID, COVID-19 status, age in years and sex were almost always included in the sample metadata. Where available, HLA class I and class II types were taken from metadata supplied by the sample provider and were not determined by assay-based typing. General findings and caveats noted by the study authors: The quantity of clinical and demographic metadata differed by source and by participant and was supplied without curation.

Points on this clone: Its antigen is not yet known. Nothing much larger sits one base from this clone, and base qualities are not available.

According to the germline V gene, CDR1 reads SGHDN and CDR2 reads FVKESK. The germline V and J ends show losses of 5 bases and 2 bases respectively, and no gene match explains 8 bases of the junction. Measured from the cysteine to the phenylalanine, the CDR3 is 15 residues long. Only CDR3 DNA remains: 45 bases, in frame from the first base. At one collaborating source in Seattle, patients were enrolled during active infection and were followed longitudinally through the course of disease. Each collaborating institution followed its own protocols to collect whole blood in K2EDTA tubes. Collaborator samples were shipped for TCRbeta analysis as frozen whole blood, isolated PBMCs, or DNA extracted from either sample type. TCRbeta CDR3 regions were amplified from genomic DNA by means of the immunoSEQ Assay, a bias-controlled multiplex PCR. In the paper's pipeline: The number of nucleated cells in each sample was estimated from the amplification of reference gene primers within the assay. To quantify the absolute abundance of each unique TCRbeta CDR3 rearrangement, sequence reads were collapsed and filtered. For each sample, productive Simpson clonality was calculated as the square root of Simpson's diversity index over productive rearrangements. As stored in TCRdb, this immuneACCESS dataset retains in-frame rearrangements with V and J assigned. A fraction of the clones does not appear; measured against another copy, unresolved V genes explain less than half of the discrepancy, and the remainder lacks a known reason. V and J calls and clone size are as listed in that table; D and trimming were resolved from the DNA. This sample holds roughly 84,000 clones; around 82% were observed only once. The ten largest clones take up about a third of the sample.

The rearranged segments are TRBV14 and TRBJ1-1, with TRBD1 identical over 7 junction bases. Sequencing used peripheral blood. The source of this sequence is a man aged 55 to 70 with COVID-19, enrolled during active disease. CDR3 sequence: CASSKIGTENTEAFF. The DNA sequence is TGTGCCAGCAGCAAGATCGGGACAGAAAACACTGAAGCTTTCTTT.